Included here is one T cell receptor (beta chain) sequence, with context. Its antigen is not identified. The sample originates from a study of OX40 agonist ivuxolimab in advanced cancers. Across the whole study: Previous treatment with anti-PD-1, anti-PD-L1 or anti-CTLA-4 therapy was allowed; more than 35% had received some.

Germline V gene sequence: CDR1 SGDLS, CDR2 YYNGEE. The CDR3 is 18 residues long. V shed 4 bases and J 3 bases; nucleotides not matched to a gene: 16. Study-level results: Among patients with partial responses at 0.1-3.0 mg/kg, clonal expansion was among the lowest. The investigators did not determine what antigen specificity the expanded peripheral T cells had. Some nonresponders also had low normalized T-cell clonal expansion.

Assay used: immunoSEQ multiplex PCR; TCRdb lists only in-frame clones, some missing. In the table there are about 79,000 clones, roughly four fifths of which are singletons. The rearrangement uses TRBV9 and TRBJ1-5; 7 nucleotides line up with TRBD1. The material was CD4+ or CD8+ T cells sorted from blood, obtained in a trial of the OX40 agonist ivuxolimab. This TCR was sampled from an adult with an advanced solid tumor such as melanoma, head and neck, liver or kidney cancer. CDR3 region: CASSRTGWRRGINQPQHF. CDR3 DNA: TGTGCCAGCAGCCGGACAGGTTGGAGGAGGGGAATCAATCAGCCCCAGCATTTT.